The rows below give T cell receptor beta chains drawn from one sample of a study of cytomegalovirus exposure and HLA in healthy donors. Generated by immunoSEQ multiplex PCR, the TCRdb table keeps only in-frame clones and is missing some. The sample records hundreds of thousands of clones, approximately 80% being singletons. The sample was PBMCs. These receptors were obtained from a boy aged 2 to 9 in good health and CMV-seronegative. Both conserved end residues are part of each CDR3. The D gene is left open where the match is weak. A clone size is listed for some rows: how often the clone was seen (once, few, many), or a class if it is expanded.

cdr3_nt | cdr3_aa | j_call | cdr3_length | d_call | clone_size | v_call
TGTGCCAGCAGCTTGGTGGGATCGGGGTATGGCTACACCTTC | CASSLVGSGYGYTF | TRBJ1-2 | 14 | - | - | TRBV5-6
TGTTCCACCCCTATTGACGCCTGGGACTTATATACGGACACTGAAGCTTTCTTT | CSTPIDAWDLYTDTEAFF | TRBJ1-1 | 18 | - | - | TRBV7-9
TGTGCCAGCAGCCGGACAGTTGGCTCCTACGAGCAGTACTTC | CASSRTVGSYEQYF | TRBJ2-7 | 14 | - | once | TRBV7-2
TGCGCCAGCAGCCTGGACAGGATGACTGGAAACACCATATATTTT | CASSLDRMTGNTIYF | TRBJ1-3 | 15 | TRBD1 | - | TRBV10-2
TGCAGCGTGGAAGGGGGGCGGCAGGCTTACAATGAGCAGTTCTTC | CSVEGGRQAYNEQFF | TRBJ2-1 | 15 | - | - | TRBV29-1
TGCAGCGTTGAAGATTGGTGGCGAAACACCATATATTTT | CSVEDWWRNTIYF | TRBJ1-3 | 13 | - | once | TRBV29-1
TGTGCCAGCAGTGGCTCCGGGACAGGGGTTTACGAGCAGTACTTC | CASSGSGTGVYEQYF | TRBJ2-7 | 15 | TRBD1 | - | TRBV27
TGTGCCAGTAGTAACTGGTTGGCGACAGGGAATGGCTACACCTTC | CASSNWLATGNGYTF | TRBJ1-2 | 15 | TRBD1 | - | TRBV19
TGTGCCAGCAGCTCTCCCTACGGACAGGGTAACACCGGGGAGCTGTTTTTT | CASSSPYGQGNTGELFF | TRBJ2-2 | 17 | TRBD1 | - | TRBV5-4
TGTGCCAGCGGAACGGGACAGGGGACCTACGAGCAGTACTTC | CASGTGQGTYEQYF | TRBJ2-7 | 14 | TRBD1 | - | TRBV27
TGCGCCAGCAGCTTGGTTAAAACAGGGAACACTGGGGCCAACGTCCTGACTTTC | CASSLVKTGNTGANVLTF | TRBJ2-6 | 18 | - | - | TRBV5-1
TGTGCCAGCAGTGCGGCAGGGAGGTACACCGGGGAGCTGTTTTTT | CASSAAGRYTGELFF | TRBJ2-2 | 15 | - | - | TRBV6-1
TGCGCCAGCAGCATTACAGGGTTTCCGAACACTGAAGCTTTCTTT | CASSITGFPNTEAFF | TRBJ1-1 | 15 | - | - | TRBV5-1
TGTGCAAGTCAAAGATTACACTACGAGCAGTACTTC | CASQRLHYEQYF | TRBJ2-7 | 12 | - | - | TRBV12-2
TGTGCCAGCAGTTACGCGGGGTATGGCTACACCTTC | CASSYAGYGYTF | TRBJ1-2 | 12 | - | - | TRBV6-5
TGCGCCAGCAGTGTGCTAGTAGGCAATGAGCAGTTCTTC | CASSVLVGNEQFF | TRBJ2-1 | 13 | - | - | TRBV5-1
TGTGCCAGCTCACCACCGCGTCAGGGTTCACCCCTCCACTTT | CASSPPRQGSPLHF | TRBJ1-6 | 14 | - | - | TRBV18
TGTGCCAGCAGCTTGGGAGGGGATGAGCAGTTCTTC | CASSLGGDEQFF | TRBJ2-1 | 12 | TRBD2 | - | TRBV7-9
TGTGCCAGCAGTAACACAGGGTCGAACACTGAAGCTTTCTTT | CASSNTGSNTEAFF | TRBJ1-1 | 14 | - | - | TRBV28
TGCGCCACCGGACGTCTCGGGCCGCTAGGGAGCTACGAGCAGTACTTC | CATGRLGPLGSYEQYF | TRBJ2-7 | 16 | - | - | TRBV10-2
TGTGCCAGCAGTTTGACGGGGAACCAGAATGGCTACACCTTC | CASSLTGNQNGYTF | TRBJ1-2 | 14 | - | once | TRBV28
TGTGCCAGCAGTTTGAGGAGGAACACTGAAGCTTTCTTT | CASSLRRNTEAFF | TRBJ1-1 | 13 | - | - | TRBV27
TGCGCCAGCAGCTTGGAAGGACAGGGGAAAGGCACAGATACGCAGTATTTT | CASSLEGQGKGTDTQYF | TRBJ2-3 | 17 | TRBD1 | - | TRBV5-1
TGTGCCAGCAGCCTCCCGGGAGGTAAGGCCTGGGATACGCAGTATTTT | CASSLPGGKAWDTQYF | TRBJ2-3 | 16 | - | - | TRBV21-1
TGTGCCAGCAGTCTTTTAGCGGGAGGAAGCAATGAGCAGTTCTTC | CASSLLAGGSNEQFF | TRBJ2-1 | 15 | TRBD2 | - | TRBV27
TGTGCCAGCAGCCACCGGCTGACTAGCGGAGGAGAGACCCAGTACTTC | CASSHRLTSGGETQYF | TRBJ2-5 | 16 | TRBD2 | - | TRBV13
TGCGCCAGCGGCCACCCTGCCCGGGACAGGGGGCGATACGAGCAGTACTTC | CASGHPARDRGRYEQYF | TRBJ2-7 | 17 | TRBD1 | - | TRBV5-1
TGTGCCAGCTCACCACCGGTTGGACAGGAAGGGAGAGGCACTGAAGCTTTCTTT | CASSPPVGQEGRGTEAFF | TRBJ1-1 | 18 | TRBD1 | - | TRBV18